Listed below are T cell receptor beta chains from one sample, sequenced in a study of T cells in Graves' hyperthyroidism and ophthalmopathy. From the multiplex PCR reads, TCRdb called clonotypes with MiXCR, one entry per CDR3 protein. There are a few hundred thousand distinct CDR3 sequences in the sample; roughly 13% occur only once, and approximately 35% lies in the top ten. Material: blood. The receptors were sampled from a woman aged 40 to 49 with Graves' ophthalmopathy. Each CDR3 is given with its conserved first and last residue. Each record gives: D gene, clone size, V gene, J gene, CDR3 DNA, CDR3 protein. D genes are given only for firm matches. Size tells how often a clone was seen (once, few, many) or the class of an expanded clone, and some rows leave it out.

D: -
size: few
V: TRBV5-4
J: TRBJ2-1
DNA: TGTGCCACATTAAGGGACCGGCGCCTCAATGAGCAGTTCTTC
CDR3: CATLRDRRLNEQFF

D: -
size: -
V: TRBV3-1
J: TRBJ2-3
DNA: TGTGCCAGCGCCCCTGCTAGTTCAGGGACGCAGTATTTT
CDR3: CASAPASSGTQYF

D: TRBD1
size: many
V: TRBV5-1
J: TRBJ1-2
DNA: TGCGCCAGCAGCTTGGGGACAGGGATCTATGGCTACACCTTC
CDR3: CASSLGTGIYGYTF

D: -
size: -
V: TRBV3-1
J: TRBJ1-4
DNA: TGTGCCAGCAGCCAAGATCAGCCAGGGATTAATGAAAAACTGTTTTTT
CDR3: CASSQDQPGINEKLFF

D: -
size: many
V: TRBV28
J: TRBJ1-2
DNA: TGTGCCAGCACCTTGGGGGGGGCGAGGAGTGGCTACACCTTC
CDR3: CASTLGGARSGYTF

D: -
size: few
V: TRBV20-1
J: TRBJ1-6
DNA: TGCAGTGCTACCATAGGGTGGAGGGGTAATTCACCCCTCCACTTT
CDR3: CSATIGWRGNSPLHF

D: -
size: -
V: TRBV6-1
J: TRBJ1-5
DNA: TGTGCCAGCAGGCCCCTGGGGGTGAATCAGCCCCAGCATTTT
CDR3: CASRPLGVNQPQHF

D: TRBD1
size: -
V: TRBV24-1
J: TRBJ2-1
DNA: TGTGCCACCAGAGGGACAGGCGGCAATGAGCAGTTCTTC
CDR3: CATRGTGGNEQFF

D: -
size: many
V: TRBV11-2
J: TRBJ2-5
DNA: TGTGCCAGCAGCTCCCCTGAGATCGGAGGGGGAGAGACCCAGTACTTC
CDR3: CASSSPEIGGGETQYF

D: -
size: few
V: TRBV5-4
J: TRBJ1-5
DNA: TGTGCCAGCAGCAACCGGGACACTAATCAGCCCCAGCATTTT
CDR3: CASSNRDTNQPQHF

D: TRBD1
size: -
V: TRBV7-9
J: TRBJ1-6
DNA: TGTGCCAGCAGCTCGACAGGGAATAATTCACCCCTCCACTTT
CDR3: CASSSTGNNSPLHF

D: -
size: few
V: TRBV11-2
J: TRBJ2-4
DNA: TGTGCCAGCAGCGCACGTGGGGTGGATGGCAAAAACATTCAGTACTTC
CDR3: CASSARGVDGKNIQYF

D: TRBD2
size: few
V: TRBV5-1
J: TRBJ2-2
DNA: TGCGCCAGCAGCCCCAGAGCGGGAAACACCGGGGAGCTGTTTTTT
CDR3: CASSPRAGNTGELFF

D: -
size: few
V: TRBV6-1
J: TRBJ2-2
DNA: TGTGCCAGCAGTTCCGGGCGCCGACCTTCGAACACCGGGGAGCTGTTTTTT
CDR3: CASSSGRRPSNTGELFF

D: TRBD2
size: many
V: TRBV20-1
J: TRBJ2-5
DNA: TGCAGTGCTAGAGATGACGGTAGCGGGAGAATGGAGACCCAGTACTTC
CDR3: CSARDDGSGRMETQYF

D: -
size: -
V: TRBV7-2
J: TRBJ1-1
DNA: TGTGCCAGCAGCTTAAGCAGGCCCCGGGAAGCTTTCTTT
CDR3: CASSLSRPREAFF

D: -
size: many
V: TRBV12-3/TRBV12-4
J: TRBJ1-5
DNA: TGTGCCAGCATGAGAGTAGCAAATCAGCCCCAGCATTTT
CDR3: CASMRVANQPQHF

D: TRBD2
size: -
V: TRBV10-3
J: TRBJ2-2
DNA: TGTGCCATCAGCAACCCGGGACTAGGCCGCACCGGGGAGCTGTTTTTT
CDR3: CAISNPGLGRTGELFF

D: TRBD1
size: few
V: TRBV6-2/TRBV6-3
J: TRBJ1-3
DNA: TGTGCCAGCATCCCACCGGGGACAGATGGAAACACCATATATTTT
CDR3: CASIPPGTDGNTIYF

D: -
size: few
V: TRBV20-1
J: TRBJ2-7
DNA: TGCAGTGCCACTCCCTCATCAGGACTCTCCTACGAGCAGTACTTC
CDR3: CSATPSSGLSYEQYF

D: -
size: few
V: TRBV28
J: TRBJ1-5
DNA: TGTGCCAGCAGTTTATTGACCGGGGGCGCGAATCAGCCCCAGCATTTT
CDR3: CASSLLTGGANQPQHF

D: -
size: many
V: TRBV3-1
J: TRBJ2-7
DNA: TGTGCCAGCAGCCCCTTAGCCTTGGGCGAGCAGTACTTC
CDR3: CASSPLALGEQYF

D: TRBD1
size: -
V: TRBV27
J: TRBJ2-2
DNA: TGTGCCAGCACCAACGTAAAGGGGGCAATGTGGGACACCGGGGAGCTGTTTTTT
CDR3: CASTNVKGAMWDTGELFF

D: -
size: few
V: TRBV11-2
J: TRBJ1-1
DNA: TGTGCCAGCAGCTTAGATCCAGGGGTGAACACTGAAGCTTTCTTT
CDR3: CASSLDPGVNTEAFF

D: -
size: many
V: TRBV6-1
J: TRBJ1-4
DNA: TGTGCCAGCAGTCTTCTCCTGGGCGGGAATGAAAAACTGTTTTTT
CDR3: CASSLLLGGNEKLFF

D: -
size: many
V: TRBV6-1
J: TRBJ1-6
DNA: TGTGCCAGCAGTGAAGCAGGCAGGGCCCTGATCCACTTT
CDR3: CASSEAGRALIHF

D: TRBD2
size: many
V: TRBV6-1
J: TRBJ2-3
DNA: TGTGCCAGCAGTTCGAGACTAGCGGCCTACACAGATACGCAGTATTTT
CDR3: CASSSRLAAYTDTQYF

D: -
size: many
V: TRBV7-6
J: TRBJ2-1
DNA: TGTGCCAGCAGCTTAAGGGTTCGGGATGAGCAGTTCTTC
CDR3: CASSLRVRDEQFF

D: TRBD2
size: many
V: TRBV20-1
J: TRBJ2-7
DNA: TGCAGTGCTAGAGCGCCTAGCGGGAGCTACGAGCAGTACTTC
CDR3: CSARAPSGSYEQYF

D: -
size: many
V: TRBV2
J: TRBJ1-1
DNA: TGTGCCAGCAGTGAAGAGGCCGATTATATGAACACTGAAGCTTTCTTT
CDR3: CASSEEADYMNTEAFF

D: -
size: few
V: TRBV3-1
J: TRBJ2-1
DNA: TGTGCCAGCAGTCAAGGGTTAGGCGGGGCCTCGGATGAGCAGTTCTTC
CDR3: CASSQGLGGASDEQFF

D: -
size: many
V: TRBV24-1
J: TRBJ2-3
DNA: TGTGCCACCAGTGGGGGAAACACAGATACGCAGTATTTT
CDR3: CATSGGNTDTQYF

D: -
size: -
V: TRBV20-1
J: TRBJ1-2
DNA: TGCAGTGCTAGAGATCTAGGGATTGGTGGCTACACCTTC
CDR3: CSARDLGIGGYTF

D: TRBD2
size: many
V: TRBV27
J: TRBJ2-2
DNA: TGTGCCAGCAGTTTCGTACGGGTGGGACTAGCGGATACCACCGGGGAGCTGTTTTTT
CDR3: CASSFVRVGLADTTGELFF

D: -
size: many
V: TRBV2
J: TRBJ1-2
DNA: TGTGCCAGCATTGGGGAGTCCTACTATGGCTACACCTTC
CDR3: CASIGESYYGYTF

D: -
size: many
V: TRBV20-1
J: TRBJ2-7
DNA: TGCAGTGCTAGAGACCCAGGGGCGTACGAGCAGTACTTC
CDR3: CSARDPGAYEQYF

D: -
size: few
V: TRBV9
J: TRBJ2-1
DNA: TGTGCCAGCAGCGTAGACGGGAGTCCCTACAATGAGCAGTTCTTC
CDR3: CASSVDGSPYNEQFF

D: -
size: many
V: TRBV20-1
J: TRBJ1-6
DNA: TGCAGTGCTAGAGACGTGGTGGGAAGCTCCTATAATTCACCCCTCCACTTT
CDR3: CSARDVVGSSYNSPLHF